These 9 T cell receptor beta chains were sequenced from one sample in a study of CD8+ T cells in alopecia areata. This sample's treatment: oral pan-JAK inhibitor, 5-10 mg twice daily. Extraction of RNA preceded its reverse transcription into cDNA, which served as the sequencing template. TCRdb keeps only in-frame clones here, not all; method: immunoSEQ multiplex PCR. Among about 120,000 clones listed, less than 60% were seen once. The sample in question was CD4+ T cells sorted from blood, obtained at week 24, from a patient treated with tofacitinib. The receptors here all came from a human donor with alopecia areata.

This clone was seen a few times. V usage is TRBV5-1 and J usage is TRBJ2-1; D may be TRBD1 (6 bases). Between the trimmed V and J ends, which lost 3 bases and 9 bases, there was a span of 16 bases. Per the germline V gene, CDR1 is SGHRS and CDR2 is YFSETQ. This CDR3 contains 14 residues. CDR3 loop: CASSSGHLGGEQFF. The DNA for the CDR3 is TGCGCCAGCAGCTCGGGACATCTGGGTGGTGAGCAGTTCTTC.

The chain employs TRBV30 and TRBJ2-1, with 8 bases aligning to TRBD2. V gave up 4 bases and J gave up 4 bases; unmatched junction bases: 6. The CDR3 is made up of 14 amino acids. Germline V gene lookup returns CDR1 GTSNPN and CDR2 SVGIG (reference sequence). CDR3 loop: CAWISGGAYNEQFF. The CDR3 region has the DNA TGTGCCTGGATAAGCGGGGGCGCTTACAATGAGCAGTTCTTC.

V is TRBV7-9 and J is TRBJ2-7; weak D call: TRBD2 (6 bases). Trimming removed 5 bases from V and 6 bases from J, with 17 bases in between. The CDR3 has 14 amino acids. Germline assignment: CDR1 SEHNR and CDR2 FQNEAQ (reference sequence). The CDR3 DNA reads as TGTGCCAGCAGCGCTTCTACCGGAGGGACCGAGCAGTACTTC. This encodes CASSASTGGTEQYF.

This clone was counted a single time. CDR3 coding DNA: TGTGCCAGCCAAGTGATAGGGGGCGGTGGCTACACCTTC. Translated, it gives CASQVIGGGGYTF. The genes are TRBV25-1 and TRBJ1-2, with 7 bases matching TRBD1. CDR3 size: 13 residues. Germline V gene sequence: CDR1 MGHDK, CDR2 SYGVNS. Germline trimming cut 8 bases from V and 7 bases from J; bases unmatched to any gene: 10.

The V call is TRBV29-1, the J call TRBJ1-1, with TRBD1 identical over 7 bases. The CDR3 runs 11 residues. Germline V CDR1 and CDR2: SQVTM, ANQGSEA. The V and J ends lost 7 bases and 11 bases, in that order; junction bases with no gene match: 10. The CDR3 nucleotides are TGCAGCGCGGCGGACAGGACCCGGGCTTTCTTT. It translates to CSAADRTRAFF. The full variable domain, with the rest looked up from reference TRBV29-1 and TRBJ1-1, is SAVISQKPSRDICQRGTSLTIQCQVDSQVTMMFWYRQQPGQSLTLIATANQGSEATYESGFVIDKFPISRPNLTFSTLTVSNMSPEDSSIYLCSAADRTRAFFGQGTRLTVV.

The CDR3 DNA follows: TGTGCCAGCTCAGTGGGACAGGGGAACACTGAAGCTTTCTTT. Its protein is CASSVGQGNTEAFF. The chain uses TRBV18 and TRBJ1-1; 9 bases are shared with TRBD1. Germline-derived CDR1 and CDR2 are KGHSH and LQKENI. The CDR3 totals 14 residues. V gave up 5 bases and J gave up 1 base; unmatched junction bases: 2.

The chain combines TRBV9 with TRBJ2-7; perhaps TRBD1 as D (5 bases). The CDR3 runs 16 residues. Germline CDR1 SGDLS, CDR2 YYNGEE. Trimming removed 2 bases from V and 0 bases from J, with 15 bases in between. This CDR3 reads CASSVGGQGSSYEQYF. CDR3 nucleotide sequence: TGTGCCAGCAGCGTTGGTGGGCAGGGATCCTCCTACGAGCAGTACTTC.

This rearrangement joins TRBV9 to TRBJ1-6, with a tentative D call TRBD1 (5 bases). This CDR3 has 12 residues. V lost 5 bases and J lost 11, with 11 bases in between. Germline V gene data show CDR1 as SGDLS and CDR2 as YYNGEE. The CDR3 is CASSPGEPPLHF. In DNA, the CDR3 is TGTGCCAGCAGTCCGGGGGAACCACCCCTCCACTTT.

As regards this clone: The germline gene is not matched at one end of the junction; a read error may be the cause. The V call is TRBV23-1, the J call TRBJ1-5; D is unresolved. TRBV23-1 counts as an open reading frame of uncertain function. The CDR3 consists of 17 residues. CDR3 residues: CASSQSGFGDSDQPQHF. DNA for the CDR3: TGCGCCAGCAGTCAATCAGGGTTTGGGGATAGCGATCAGCCCCAGCATTTT.